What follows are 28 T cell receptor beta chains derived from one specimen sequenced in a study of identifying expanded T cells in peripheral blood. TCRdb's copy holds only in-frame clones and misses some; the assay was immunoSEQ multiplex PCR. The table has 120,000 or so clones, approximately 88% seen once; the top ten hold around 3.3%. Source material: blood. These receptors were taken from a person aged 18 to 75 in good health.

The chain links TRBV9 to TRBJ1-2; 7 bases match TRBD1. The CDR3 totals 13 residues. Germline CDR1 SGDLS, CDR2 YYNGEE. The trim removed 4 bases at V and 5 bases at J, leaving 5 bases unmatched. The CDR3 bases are TGTGCCAGCAGCCCGACAGGGTGGTATGGCTACACCTTC. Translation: CASSPTGWYGYTF. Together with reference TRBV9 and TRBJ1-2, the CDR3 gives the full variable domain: DSGVTQTPKHLITATGQRVTLRCSPRSGDLSVYWYQQSLDQGLQFLIQYYNGEERAKGNILERFSAQQFPDLHSELNLSSLELGDSALYFCASSPTGWYGYTFGSGTRLTVV.

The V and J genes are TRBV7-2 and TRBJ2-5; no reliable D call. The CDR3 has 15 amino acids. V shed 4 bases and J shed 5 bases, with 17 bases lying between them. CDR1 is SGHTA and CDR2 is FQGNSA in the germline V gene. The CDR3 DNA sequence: TGTGCCAGCAGCTCTCAACAGCTCATCACGGAGACCCAGTACTTC. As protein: CASSSQQLITETQYF.

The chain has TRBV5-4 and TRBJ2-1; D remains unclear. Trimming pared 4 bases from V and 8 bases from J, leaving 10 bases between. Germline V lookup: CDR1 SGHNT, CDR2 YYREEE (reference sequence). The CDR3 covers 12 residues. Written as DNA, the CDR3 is TGTGCCAGCAGCAAGGGCAGCGATGAGCAGTTCTTC. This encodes CASSKGSDEQFF.

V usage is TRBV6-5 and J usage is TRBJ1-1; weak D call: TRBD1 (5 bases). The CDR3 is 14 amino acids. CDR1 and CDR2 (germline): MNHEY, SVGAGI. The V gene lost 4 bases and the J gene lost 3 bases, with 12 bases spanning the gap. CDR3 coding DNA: TGTGCCAGCAGTTCCTTCGGACACCACACTGAAGCTTTCTTT. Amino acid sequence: CASSSFGHHTEAFF.

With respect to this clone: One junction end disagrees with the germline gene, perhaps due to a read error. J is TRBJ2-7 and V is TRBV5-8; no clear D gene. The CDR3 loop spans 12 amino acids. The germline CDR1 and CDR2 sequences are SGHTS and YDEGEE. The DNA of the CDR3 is TGTGCCAGCGGCTTCATGCCCTACGAGCAGTACTTC. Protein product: CASGFMPYEQYF.

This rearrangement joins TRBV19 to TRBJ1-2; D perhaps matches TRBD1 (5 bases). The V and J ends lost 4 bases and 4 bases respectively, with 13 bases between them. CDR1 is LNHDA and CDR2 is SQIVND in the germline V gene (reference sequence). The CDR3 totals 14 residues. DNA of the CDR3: TGTGCCAGTAGTAGATTGGGGCGCGGCTATGGCTACACCTTC. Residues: CASSRLGRGYGYTF.

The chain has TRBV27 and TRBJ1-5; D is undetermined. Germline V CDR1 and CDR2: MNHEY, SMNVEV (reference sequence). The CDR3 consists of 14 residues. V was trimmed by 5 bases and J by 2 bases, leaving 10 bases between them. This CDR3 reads CASSPDGRNQPQHF. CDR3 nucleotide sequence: TGTGCCAGCAGTCCGGACGGTCGCAATCAGCCCCAGCATTTT.

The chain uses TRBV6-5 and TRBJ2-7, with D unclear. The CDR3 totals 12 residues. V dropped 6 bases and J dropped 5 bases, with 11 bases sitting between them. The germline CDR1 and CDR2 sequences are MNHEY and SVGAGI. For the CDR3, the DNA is TGTGCCAGCAGCCCCAATGCTGACGAGCAGTACTTC. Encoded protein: CASSPNADEQYF.

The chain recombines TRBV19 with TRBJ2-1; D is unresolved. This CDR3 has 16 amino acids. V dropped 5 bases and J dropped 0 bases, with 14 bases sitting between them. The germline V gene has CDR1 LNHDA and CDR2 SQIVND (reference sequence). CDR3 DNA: TGTGCCAGTAGTGTAACGTGGGGAAGCTCCTACAATGAGCAGTTCTTC. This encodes CASSVTWGSSYNEQFF.

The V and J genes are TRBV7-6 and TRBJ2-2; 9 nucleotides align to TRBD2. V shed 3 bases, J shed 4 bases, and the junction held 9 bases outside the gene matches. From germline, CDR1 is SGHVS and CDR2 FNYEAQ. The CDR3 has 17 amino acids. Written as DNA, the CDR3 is TGTGCCAGCAGCTTTAGCGGGGGCACTCCCCCCACCGGGGAGCTGTTTTTT. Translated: CASSFSGGTPPTGELFF.

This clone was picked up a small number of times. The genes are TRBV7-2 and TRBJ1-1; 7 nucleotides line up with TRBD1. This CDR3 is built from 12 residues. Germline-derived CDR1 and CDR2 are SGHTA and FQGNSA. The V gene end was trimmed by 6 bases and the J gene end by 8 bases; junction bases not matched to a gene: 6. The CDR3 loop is CASRRRDREAFF. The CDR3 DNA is TGTGCCAGCAGGAGACGGGACAGAGAAGCTTTCTTT.

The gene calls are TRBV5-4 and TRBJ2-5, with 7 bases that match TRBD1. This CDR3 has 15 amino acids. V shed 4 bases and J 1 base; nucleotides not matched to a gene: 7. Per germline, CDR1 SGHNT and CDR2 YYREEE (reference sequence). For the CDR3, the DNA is TGTGCCAGCAGCCCAGACAGGGCAACCCAAGAGACCCAGTACTTC. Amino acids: CASSPDRATQETQYF.

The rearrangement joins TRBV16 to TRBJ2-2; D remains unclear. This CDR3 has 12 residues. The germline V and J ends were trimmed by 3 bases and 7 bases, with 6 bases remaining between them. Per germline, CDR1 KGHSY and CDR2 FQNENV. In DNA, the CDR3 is TGTGCCAGCAGCCAGGAAGACGGGGAGCTGTTTTTT. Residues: CASSQEDGELFF.

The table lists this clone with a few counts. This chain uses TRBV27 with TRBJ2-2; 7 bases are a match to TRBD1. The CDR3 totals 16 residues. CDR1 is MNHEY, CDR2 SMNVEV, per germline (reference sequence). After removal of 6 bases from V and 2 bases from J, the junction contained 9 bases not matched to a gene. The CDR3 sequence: CASRKSGTANTGELFF. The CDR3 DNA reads TGTGCCAGCAGGAAATCCGGGACAGCTAACACCGGGGAGCTGTTTTTT.

This CDR3 reads CIGQADTNYGYTF. DNA for the CDR3: TGCATAGGACAAGCCGACACCAACTATGGCTACACCTTC. The J gene is TRBJ1-2, the V gene TRBV29-1; a possible D gene is TRBD1 (5 bases). Per germline, CDR1 SQVTM and CDR2 ANQGSEA. CDR3 length: 13 residues.

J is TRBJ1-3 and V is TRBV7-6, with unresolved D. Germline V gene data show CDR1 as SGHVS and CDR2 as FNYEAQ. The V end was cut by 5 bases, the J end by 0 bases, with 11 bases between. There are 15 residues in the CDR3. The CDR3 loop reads CASSRRTGSGNTIYF. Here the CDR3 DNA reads TGTGCCAGCAGCCGACGCACGGGCTCTGGAAACACCATATATTTT.

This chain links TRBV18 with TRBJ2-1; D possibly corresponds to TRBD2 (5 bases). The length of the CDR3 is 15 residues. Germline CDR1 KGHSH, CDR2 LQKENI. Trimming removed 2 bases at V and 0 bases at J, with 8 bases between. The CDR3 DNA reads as TGTGCCAGCTCACCATACGGGGACTCCTACAATGAGCAGTTCTTC. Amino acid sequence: CASSPYGDSYNEQFF.

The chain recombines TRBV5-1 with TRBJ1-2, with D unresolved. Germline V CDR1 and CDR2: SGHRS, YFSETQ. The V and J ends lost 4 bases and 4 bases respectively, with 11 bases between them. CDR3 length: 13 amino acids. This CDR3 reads CASSPEGSYGYTF. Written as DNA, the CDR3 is TGCGCCAGCAGCCCGGAAGGGAGCTATGGCTACACCTTC.

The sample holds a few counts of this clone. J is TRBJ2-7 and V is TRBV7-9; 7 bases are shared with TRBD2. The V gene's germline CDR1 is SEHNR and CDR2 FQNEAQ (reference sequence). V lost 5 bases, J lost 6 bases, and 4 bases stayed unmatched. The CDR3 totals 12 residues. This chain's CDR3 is CASSRPGGEQYF. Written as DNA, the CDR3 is TGTGCCAGCAGCCGTCCGGGGGGCGAGCAGTACTTC.

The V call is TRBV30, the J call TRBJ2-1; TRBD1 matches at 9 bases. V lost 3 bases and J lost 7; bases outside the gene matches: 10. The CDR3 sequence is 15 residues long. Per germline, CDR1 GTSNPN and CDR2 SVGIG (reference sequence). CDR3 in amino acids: CAWRPLTGGKNEQFF. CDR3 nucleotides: TGTGCCTGGAGGCCCCTGACAGGGGGTAAAAATGAGCAGTTCTTC. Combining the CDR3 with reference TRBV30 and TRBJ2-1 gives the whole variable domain SQTIHQWPATLVQPVGSPLSLECTVEGTSNPNLYWYRQAAGRGLQLLFYSVGIGQISSEVPQNLSASRPQDRQFILSSKKLLLSDSGFYLCAWRPLTGGKNEQFFGPGTRLTVL.

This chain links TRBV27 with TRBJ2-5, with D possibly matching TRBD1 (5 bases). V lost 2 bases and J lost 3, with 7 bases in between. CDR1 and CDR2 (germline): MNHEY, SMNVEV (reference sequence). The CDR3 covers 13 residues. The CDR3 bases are TGTGCCAGCAGTTTAGCAGGGAAAGAGACCCAGTACTTC. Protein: CASSLAGKETQYF.

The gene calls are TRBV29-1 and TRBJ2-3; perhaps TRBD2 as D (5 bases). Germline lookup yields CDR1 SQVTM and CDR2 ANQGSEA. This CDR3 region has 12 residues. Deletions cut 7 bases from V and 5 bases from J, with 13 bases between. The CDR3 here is CSARAGEDTQYF. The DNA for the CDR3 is TGCAGCGCCCGGGCCGGGGAAGATACGCAGTATTTT.

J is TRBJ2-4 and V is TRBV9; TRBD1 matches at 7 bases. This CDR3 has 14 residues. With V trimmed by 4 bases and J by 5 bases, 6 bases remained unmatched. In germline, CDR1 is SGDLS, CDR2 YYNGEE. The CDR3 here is CASSPQGVQNIQYF. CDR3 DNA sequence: TGTGCCAGCAGCCCCCAGGGGGTTCAAAACATTCAGTACTTC.

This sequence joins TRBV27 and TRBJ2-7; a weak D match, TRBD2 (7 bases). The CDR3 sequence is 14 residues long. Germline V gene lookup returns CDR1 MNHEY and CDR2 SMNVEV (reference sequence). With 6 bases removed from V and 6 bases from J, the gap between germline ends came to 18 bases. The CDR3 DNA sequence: TGTGCCAGCAGCCCCGGGGGGCGCCTCGGCGAGCAGTACTTC. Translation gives CASSPGGRLGEQYF.

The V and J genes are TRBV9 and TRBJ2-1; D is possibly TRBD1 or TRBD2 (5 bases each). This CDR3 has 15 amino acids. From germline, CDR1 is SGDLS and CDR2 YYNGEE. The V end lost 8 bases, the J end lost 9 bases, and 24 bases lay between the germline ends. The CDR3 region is CASGPEDKLRSEQFF. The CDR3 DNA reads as TGTGCCAGTGGCCCGGAGGACAAACTCCGCAGTGAGCAGTTCTTC.

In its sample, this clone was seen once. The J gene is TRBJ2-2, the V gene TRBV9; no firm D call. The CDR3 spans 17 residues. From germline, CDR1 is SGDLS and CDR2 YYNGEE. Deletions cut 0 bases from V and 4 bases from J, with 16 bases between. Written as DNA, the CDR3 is TGTGCCAGCAGCGTAGCTACAGCTCTGGCGTTCACCGGGGAGCTGTTTTTT. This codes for CASSVATALAFTGELFF.

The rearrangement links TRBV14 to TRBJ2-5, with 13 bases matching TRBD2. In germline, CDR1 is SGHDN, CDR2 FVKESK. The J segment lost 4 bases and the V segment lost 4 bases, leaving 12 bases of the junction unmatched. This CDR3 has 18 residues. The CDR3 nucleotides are TGTGCCAGCAGCCCTAGCCGACTAGCGGGGGGTGTAAGAGAGACCCAGTACTTC. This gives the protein CASSPSRLAGGVRETQYF.

The CDR3 bases are TGTGCCAGCAAGATTCAAGGGGGCGCGGGTACTGAAGCTTTCTTT. The encoded protein is CASKIQGGAGTEAFF. The J gene is TRBJ1-1, the V gene TRBV6-5, with 7 bases matching TRBD1. This CDR3 has 15 amino acids. V shed 7 bases and J 5 bases; nucleotides not matched to a gene: 13. In germline, CDR1 is MNHEY, CDR2 SVGAGI.